This T cell receptor (beta chain) stems from a study of OX40 agonist ivuxolimab in advanced cancers. The protocol was immunoSEQ multiplex PCR, while the TCRdb copy is restricted to in-frame clones and leaves out a portion. The repertoire holds fewer than 70,000 clones, with about 90% as singletons. Germline assignment: CDR1 LNHDA and CDR2 SQIVND (reference sequence). CDR3 length equals 17 residues. The V end was cut by 3 bases, the J end by 4 bases, with 21 bases between. The clonotype was recovered from an adult with an advanced solid tumor such as melanoma, head and neck, liver or kidney cancer. The sequenced sample was CD4+ or CD8+ T cells sorted from blood, obtained in a trial of the OX40 agonist ivuxolimab. V usage is TRBV19 and J usage is TRBJ1-1; D perhaps matches TRBD1 (6 bases). The CDR3: CASSITRSTGWSTEAFF. Written as DNA, the CDR3 is TGTGCCAGTAGTATCACCCGGTCGACAGGATGGAGCACTGAAGCTTTCTTT.